The TCR beta chain under discussion was sequenced for a study of cytomegalovirus exposure and HLA in healthy donors. Study-level background: HLA-typed donors were the source of 80 million to 90 million unique TCRs, which an early data release held.

The CDR3 runs to 16 residues. The germline CDR1 and CDR2 sequences are LNHNV and YYDKDF (reference sequence). J gave up 5 bases and V 7 bases, and 16 bases lay outside the gene matches. Study-level findings and limits: In vitro checks showed that a few CMV-associated chains really do target CMV antigens.

Concerning this clone: The antigen remains undetermined.

The PCR contained 60 Vbeta and 13 Jbeta primers. Only in-frame clones appear in the TCRdb table, and some are missing; sequencing was by immunoSEQ multiplex PCR. The repertoire holds tens of thousands of clones, with approximately 70% as singletons. This receptor was obtained from a man aged 45-65 years in good health and CMV-seronegative. The rearrangement links TRBV15 to TRBJ1-1, with 7 bases matching TRBD1. Sequencing input: PBMCs. CDR3 in DNA: TGTGCCACCATAGGCCCCCCTCGACAGGGAAGGACTGAAGCTTTCTTT. Protein sequence: CATIGPPRQGRTEAFF.